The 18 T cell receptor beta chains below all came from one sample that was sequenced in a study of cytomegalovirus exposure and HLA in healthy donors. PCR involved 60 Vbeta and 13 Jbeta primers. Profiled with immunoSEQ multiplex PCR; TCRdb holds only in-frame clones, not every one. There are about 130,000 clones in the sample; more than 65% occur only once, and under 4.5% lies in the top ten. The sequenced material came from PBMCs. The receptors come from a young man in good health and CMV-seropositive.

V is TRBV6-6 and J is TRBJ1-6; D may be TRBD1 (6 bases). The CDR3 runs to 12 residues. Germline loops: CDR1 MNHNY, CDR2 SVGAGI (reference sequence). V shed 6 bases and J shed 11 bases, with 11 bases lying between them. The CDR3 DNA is TGTGCCAGCAGGCGGCAGGGGACACCCCTCCACTTT. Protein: CASRRQGTPLHF.

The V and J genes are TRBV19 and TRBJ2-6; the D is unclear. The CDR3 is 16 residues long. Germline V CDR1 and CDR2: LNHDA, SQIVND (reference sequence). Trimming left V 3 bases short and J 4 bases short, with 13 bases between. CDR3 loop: CASSIPFSRGANVLTF. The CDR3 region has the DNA TGTGCCAGTAGTATCCCTTTTTCCAGAGGGGCCAACGTCCTGACTTTC. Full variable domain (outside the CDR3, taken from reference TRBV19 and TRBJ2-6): DGGITQSPKYLFRKEGQNVTLSCEQNLNHDAMYWYRQDPGQGLRLIYYSQIVNDFQKGDIAEGYSVSREKKESFPLTVTSAQKNPTAFYLCASSIPFSRGANVLTFGAGSRLTVL.

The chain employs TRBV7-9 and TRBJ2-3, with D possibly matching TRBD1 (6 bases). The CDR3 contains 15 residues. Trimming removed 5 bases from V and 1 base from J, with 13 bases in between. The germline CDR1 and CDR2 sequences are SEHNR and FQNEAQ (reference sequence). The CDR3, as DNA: TGTGCCAGCAGCACAGAGGACAGACGCACAGATACGCAGTATTTT. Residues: CASSTEDRRTDTQYF.

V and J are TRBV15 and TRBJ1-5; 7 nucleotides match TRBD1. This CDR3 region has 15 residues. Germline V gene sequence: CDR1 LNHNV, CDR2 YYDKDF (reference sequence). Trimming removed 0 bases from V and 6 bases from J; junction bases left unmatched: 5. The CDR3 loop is CATSRDMAGGQPQHF. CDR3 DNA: TGTGCCACCAGCAGAGATATGGCAGGGGGTCAGCCCCAGCATTTT.

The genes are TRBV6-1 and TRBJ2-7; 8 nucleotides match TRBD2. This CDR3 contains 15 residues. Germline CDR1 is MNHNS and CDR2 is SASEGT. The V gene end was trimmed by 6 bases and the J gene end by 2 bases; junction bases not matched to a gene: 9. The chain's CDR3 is CASSGRGGVTYEQYF. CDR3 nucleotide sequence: TGTGCCAGCAGCGGACGGGGGGGCGTCACCTACGAGCAGTACTTC.

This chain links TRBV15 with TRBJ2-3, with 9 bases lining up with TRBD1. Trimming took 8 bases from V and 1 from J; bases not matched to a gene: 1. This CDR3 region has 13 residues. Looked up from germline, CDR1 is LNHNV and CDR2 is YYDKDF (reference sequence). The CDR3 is CATRTGGTDTQYF. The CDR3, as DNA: TGTGCCACCCGGACAGGGGGCACAGATACGCAGTATTTT. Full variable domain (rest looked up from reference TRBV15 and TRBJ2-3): DAMVIQNPRYQVTQFGKPVTLSCSQTLNHNVMYWYQQKSSQAPKLLFHYYDKDFNNEADTPDNFQSRRPNTSFCFLDIRSPGLGDTAMYLCATRTGGTDTQYFGPGTRLTVL.

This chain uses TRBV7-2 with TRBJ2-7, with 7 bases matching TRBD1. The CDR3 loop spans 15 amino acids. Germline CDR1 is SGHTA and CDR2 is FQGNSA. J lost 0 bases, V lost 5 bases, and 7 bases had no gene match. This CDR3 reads CASSGGPGGSYEQYF. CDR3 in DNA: TGTGCCAGCAGCGGTGGACCAGGGGGCTCCTACGAGCAGTACTTC.

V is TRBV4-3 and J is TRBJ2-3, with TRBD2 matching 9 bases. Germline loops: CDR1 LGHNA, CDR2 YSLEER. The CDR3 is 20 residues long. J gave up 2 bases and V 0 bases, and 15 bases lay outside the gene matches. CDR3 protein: CASSQDLGRASGANTDTQYF. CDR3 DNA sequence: TGCGCCAGCAGCCAAGATCTCGGTCGGGCTAGCGGGGCTAACACAGATACGCAGTATTTT.

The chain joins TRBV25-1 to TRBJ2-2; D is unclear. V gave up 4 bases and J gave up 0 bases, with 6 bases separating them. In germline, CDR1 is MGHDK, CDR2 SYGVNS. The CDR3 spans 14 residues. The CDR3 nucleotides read TGTGCCAGCAGTGGGTCAGCGAACACCGGGGAGCTGTTTTTT. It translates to CASSGSANTGELFF. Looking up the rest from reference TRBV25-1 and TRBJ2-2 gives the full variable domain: EADIYQTPRYLVIGTGKKITLECSQTMGHDKMYWYQQDPGMELHLIHYSYGVNSTEKGDLSSESTVSRIRTEHFPLTLESARPSHTSQYLCASSGSANTGELFFGEGSRLTVL.

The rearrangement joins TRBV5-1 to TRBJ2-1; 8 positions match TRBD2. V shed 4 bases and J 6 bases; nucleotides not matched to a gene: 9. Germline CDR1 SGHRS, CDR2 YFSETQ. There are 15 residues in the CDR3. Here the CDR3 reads CASSPRGGYGNEQFF. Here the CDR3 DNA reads TGCGCCAGCAGCCCCCGGGGGGGATACGGCAATGAGCAGTTCTTC.

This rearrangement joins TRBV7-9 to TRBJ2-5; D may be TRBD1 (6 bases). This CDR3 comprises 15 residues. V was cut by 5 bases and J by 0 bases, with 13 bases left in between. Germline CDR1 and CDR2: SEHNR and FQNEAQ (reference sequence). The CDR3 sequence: CASSSPRGYQETQYF. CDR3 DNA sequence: TGTGCCAGCAGCAGCCCGAGGGGGTACCAAGAGACCCAGTACTTC.

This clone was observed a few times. The CDR3 sequence is CASSLIPALLAPEQFF. The CDR3 DNA sequence: TGTGCCAGCAGCTTGATCCCGGCCCTACTAGCGCCTGAGCAGTTCTTC. This chain uses TRBV7-2 with TRBJ2-1, with 7 bases that match TRBD2. CDR1 and CDR2 from the germline V gene are SGHTA and FQGNSA. The CDR3 consists of 16 residues. The J segment lost 9 bases and the V segment lost 3 bases, leaving 14 bases of the junction unmatched.

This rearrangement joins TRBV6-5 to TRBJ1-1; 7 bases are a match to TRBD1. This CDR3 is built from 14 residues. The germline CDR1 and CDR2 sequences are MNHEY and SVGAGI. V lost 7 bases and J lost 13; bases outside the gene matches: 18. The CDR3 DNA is TGTGCCAGCACCGGATCGGCTAAGACAGGGATCGTTTTCTTT. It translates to CASTGSAKTGIVFF.

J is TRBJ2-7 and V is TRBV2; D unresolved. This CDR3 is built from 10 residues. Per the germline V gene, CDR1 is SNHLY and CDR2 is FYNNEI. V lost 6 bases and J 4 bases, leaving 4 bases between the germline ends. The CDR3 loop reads CASRTYEQYF. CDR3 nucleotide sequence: TGTGCCAGCAGGACATACGAGCAGTACTTC.

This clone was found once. The CDR3 sequence: CASSLTGGNTEAFF. The CDR3 DNA reads as TGTGCCAGCAGCCTCACAGGGGGCAACACTGAAGCTTTCTTT. The V gene is TRBV7-9, the J gene TRBJ1-1; TRBD1 aligns across 9 bases. Germline-derived CDR1 and CDR2 are SEHNR and FQNEAQ (reference sequence). The CDR3 has 14 residues. The junction had 3 bases not matched to a gene; V was cut back by 5 bases and J by 2 bases.

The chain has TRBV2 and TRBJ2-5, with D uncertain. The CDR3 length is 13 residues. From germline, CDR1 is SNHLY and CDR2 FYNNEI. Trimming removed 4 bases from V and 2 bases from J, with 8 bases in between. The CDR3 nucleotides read TGTGCCAGCAGTGCCTCGAGACAAGAGACCCAGTACTTC. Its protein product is CASSASRQETQYF.

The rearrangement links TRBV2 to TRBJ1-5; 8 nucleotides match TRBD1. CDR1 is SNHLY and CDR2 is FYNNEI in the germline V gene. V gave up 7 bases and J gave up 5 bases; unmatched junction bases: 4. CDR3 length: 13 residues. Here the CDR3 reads CASKTGVYQPQHF. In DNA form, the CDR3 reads TGTGCCAGCAAGACAGGGGTTTATCAGCCCCAGCATTTT.

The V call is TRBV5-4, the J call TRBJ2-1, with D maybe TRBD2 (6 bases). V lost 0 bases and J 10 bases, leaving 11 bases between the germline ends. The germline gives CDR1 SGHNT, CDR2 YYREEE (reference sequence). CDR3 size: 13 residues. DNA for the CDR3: TGTGCCAGCAGCTTGGGGGGGGTCCAAGAGCAGTTCTTC. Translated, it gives CASSLGGVQEQFF.